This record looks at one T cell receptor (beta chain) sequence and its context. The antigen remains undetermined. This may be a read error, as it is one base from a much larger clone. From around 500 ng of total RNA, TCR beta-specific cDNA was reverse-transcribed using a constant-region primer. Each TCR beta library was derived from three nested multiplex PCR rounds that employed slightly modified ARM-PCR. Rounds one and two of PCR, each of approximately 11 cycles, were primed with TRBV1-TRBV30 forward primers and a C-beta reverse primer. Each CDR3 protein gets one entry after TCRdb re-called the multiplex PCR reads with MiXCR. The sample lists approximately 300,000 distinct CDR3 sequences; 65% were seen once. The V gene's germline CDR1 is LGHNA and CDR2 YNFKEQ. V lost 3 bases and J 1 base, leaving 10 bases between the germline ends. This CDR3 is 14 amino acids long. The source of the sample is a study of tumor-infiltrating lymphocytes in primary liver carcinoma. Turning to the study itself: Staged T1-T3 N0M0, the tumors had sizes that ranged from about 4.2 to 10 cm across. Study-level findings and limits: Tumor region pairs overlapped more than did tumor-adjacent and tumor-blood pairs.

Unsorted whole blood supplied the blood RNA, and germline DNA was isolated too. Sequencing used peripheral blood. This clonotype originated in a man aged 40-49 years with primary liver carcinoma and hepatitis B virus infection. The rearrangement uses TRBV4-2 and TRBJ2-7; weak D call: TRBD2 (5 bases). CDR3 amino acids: CASSQSPGSYEQYF. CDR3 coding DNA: TGTGCCAGCAGCCAGAGCCCGGGGTCCTACGAGCAGTACTTC.